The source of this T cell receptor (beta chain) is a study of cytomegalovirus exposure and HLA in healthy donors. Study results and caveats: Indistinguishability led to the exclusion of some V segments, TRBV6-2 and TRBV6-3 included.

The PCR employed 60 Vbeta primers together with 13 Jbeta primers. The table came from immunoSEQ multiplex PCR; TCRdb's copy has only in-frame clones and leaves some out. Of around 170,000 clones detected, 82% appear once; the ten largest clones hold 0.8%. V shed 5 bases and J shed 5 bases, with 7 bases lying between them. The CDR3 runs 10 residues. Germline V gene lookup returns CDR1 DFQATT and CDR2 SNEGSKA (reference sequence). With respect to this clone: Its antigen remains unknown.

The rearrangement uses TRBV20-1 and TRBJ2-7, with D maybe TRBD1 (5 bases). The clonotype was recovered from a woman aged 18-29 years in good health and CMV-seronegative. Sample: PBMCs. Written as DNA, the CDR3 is TGCAGTGCTCAGGGAAACGAGCAGTACTTC. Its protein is CSAQGNEQYF.